The rows below give T cell receptor beta chains drawn from one sample of a study of shared T cell receptors in the human thymus. Libraries were prepared by immunoSEQ multiplex PCR; TCRdb keeps only in-frame clonotypes and omits some of them. The sample records hundreds of thousands of clones, 85% to 90% being singletons. This same sample was also taken into another study, of human thymus T cells.

The sample consisted of thymocytes. The receptors stem from a boy under three years old with a congenital heart defect. Both conserved end residues are part of each CDR3. D genes are given only for firm matches. Clone size, where shown, is once, few, many, or a class for clones that have expanded.

size,V,D,J,DNA,CDR3
-,TRBV2,-,TRBJ1-2,TGTGCCAGCATGAGGTATCTAGTCCTAAATAACTATGGCTACACCTTC,CASMRYLVLNNYGYTF
-,TRBV2,TRBD1,TRBJ2-5,TGTGCCAGCGTAGGGACAGGGTTACAAGAGACCCAGTACTTC,CASVGTGLQETQYF
-,TRBV7-9,-,TRBJ2-6,TGTGCCAGCTTACGGGGGTCTGGGGCCAACGTCCTGACTTTC,CASLRGSGANVLTF
few,TRBV5-1,TRBD2,TRBJ2-5,TGCGCCAGCAGCTTCCTCCCTGGGACTAGCGGGGAGCTTCAAGAGACCCAGTACTTC,CASSFLPGTSGELQETQYF
-,TRBV2,TRBD2,TRBJ2-7,TGTGCCAGCAGCGAGGAGGTAGCGGGATCTCCCTACGAGCAGTACTTC,CASSEEVAGSPYEQYF
-,TRBV7-9,-,TRBJ2-7,TGTGCCAGCAGCCTTAACAGTTCCTACGAGCAGTACTTC,CASSLNSSYEQYF
once,TRBV2,TRBD2,TRBJ2-7,TGTGCCAGCAGCCCGGGACTAGCGGCCACCTCGTACTTC,CASSPGLAATSYF
-,TRBV19,-,TRBJ1-2,TGTGCCAGTAGTATTCAGGGGCATGGCTACACCTTC,CASSIQGHGYTF
-,TRBV7-8,-,TRBJ1-1,TGTGCCAGCAGCTTAGGGGGGGTTGGGAACACTGAAGCTTTCTTT,CASSLGGVGNTEAFF
-,TRBV27,-,TRBJ2-6,TGTGCCAGCAGTTCGACAGGTCGGAGCAGCTCTGGGGCCAACGTCCTGACTTTC,CASSSTGRSSSGANVLTF
-,TRBV7-2,-,TRBJ2-1,TGTGCCAGCAGCTTAGCGCATCGGGACAATGAGCAGTTCTTC,CASSLAHRDNEQFF
-,TRBV5-6,TRBD1,TRBJ2-7,TGTGCCAGCAGTTTCGGACAGGGATCCTACGAGCAGTACTTC,CASSFGQGSYEQYF
-,TRBV7-2,TRBD1,TRBJ1-3,TGTGCCAGCAGCTCAGACAGGGTAGCTGGAAACACCATATATTTT,CASSSDRVAGNTIYF
-,TRBV4-2,-,TRBJ2-3,TGTGCCAGCAGCCAAGGGCGGAGGCAACTGGAGCCAGATACGCAGTATTTT,CASSQGRRQLEPDTQYF
-,TRBV4-1,TRBD1,TRBJ1-3,TGCGCCAGCAGCCCCACAGGGGTCTCTGGAAACACCATATATTTT,CASSPTGVSGNTIYF
-,TRBV9,-,TRBJ2-5,TGTGCCAGCAGCCAACGGGACTCCATACAAGAGACCCAGTACTTC,CASSQRDSIQETQYF
few,TRBV6-5,TRBD1,TRBJ1-2,TGTGCCAGCAGTTCGGACAGGTTGGGCTATGGCTACACCTTC,CASSSDRLGYGYTF
-,TRBV5-1,-,TRBJ2-3,TGCGCCAGCAGCCTAATCGGGGGGCGCCCAGATACGCAGTATTTT,CASSLIGGRPDTQYF
-,TRBV4-2,-,TRBJ2-7,TGTGCCAGCAGCCAAGTTCTGGCTAGTTATTATTACGAGCAGTACTTC,CASSQVLASYYYEQYF
-,TRBV4-1,TRBD2,TRBJ2-1,TGCGCCAGCAGCCAAGGACTAGCGGGGTCCTACAATGAGCAGTTCTTC,CASSQGLAGSYNEQFF
-,TRBV6-5,TRBD2,TRBJ2-3,TGTGCCAGCAGTTATAGCGGGAGAGGGAATACGCAGTATTTT,CASSYSGRGNTQYF
-,TRBV4-1,TRBD1,TRBJ1-4,TGCGCCAGCAGCCAAGCACAGGGGGCAAATGAAAAACTGTTTTTT,CASSQAQGANEKLFF
-,TRBV28,TRBD2,TRBJ2-5,TGTGCCAGCAGTTTAGATACTAGCGGGAGCAAGACCCAGTACTTC,CASSLDTSGSKTQYF
few,TRBV4-2,TRBD2,TRBJ2-1,TGTGCCAGCAGCCAAGATCACGCTAGCGGGAGGGTGCATGAGCAGTTCTTC,CASSQDHASGRVHEQFF
-,TRBV12-5,TRBD1,TRBJ2-7,TGTGCTAGTGGTCTCGACAGGGGCGAGCAGTACTTC,CASGLDRGEQYF
-,TRBV4-3,TRBD2,TRBJ2-2,TGCGCCAGCAGCCAGGCCCTACTAGCGGGAGAGGGTACCGGGGAGCTGTTTTTT,CASSQALLAGEGTGELFF
-,TRBV28,TRBD1,TRBJ1-1,TGTGCCAGCAGTTTTCGGCAGGGGGTGAACACTGAAGCTTTCTTT,CASSFRQGVNTEAFF
-,TRBV6-5,TRBD2,TRBJ2-1,TGTGCCAGCAGTTACTCGAGCGGGGGGTACAATGAGCAGTTCTTC,CASSYSSGGYNEQFF
-,TRBV10-1,TRBD2,TRBJ2-2,TGCGCCAGCAGTGATGAGGGACTAGCGAGAGAGGATCCCACCGGGGAGCTGTTTTTT,CASSDEGLAREDPTGELFF
-,TRBV4-2,-,TRBJ2-7,TGTGCCAGCAGCCAAGATCCGCCTGGCGGGGTCTCCTACGAGCAGTACTTC,CASSQDPPGGVSYEQYF
few,TRBV29-1,TRBD1,TRBJ2-7,TGCAGCCCGGCGGGTAGGGGGCGCGTCTACGAGCAGTACTTC,CSPAGRGRVYEQYF
-,TRBV4-1,-,TRBJ1-4,TGCGCCAGCAGCCAAGAATCCCCGACTAATGAAAAACTGTTTTTT,CASSQESPTNEKLFF
-,TRBV7-3,TRBD2,TRBJ2-1,TGTGCTACAAATAGGGGAGCGGGAGAGAGAAATGAGCAGTTCTTC,CATNRGAGERNEQFF
-,TRBV30,TRBD2,TRBJ2-7,TGTGCCTGGAGTGTTTTTGGGAGGGCCGGAAAGCAGTACTTC,CAWSVFGRAGKQYF
-,TRBV15,TRBD1,TRBJ1-5,TGTGCCACCAGCAGAGAGAGGGGGCGGCGTCGGAGCAATCAGCCCCAGCATTTT,CATSRERGRRRSNQPQHF
-,TRBV19,TRBD2,TRBJ2-3,TGTGCCAGTAGTAGAGCACTAGGACTAGCGGGAGAACTAGATACGCAGTATTTT,CASSRALGLAGELDTQYF
-,TRBV27,TRBD2,TRBJ2-7,TGTGCCAGCAGTTTGAGGGGACTAGCGGGATACCCATCCTACGAGCAGTACTTC,CASSLRGLAGYPSYEQYF
once,TRBV28,-,TRBJ2-7,TGTGCCAGCAGCCCACCCGGGAGTCGGTACGAGCAGTACTTC,CASSPPGSRYEQYF
-,TRBV29-1,TRBD2,TRBJ2-3,TGCAGCGTTGTCTTGGCGGGAGCCCCAGATACGCAGTATTTT,CSVVLAGAPDTQYF
-,TRBV4-2,TRBD1,TRBJ2-7,TGTGCCAGCAGCCAAGGGTGGGACAGGGCGGGCGAGCAGTACTTC,CASSQGWDRAGEQYF
-,TRBV21-1,-,TRBJ1-5,TGTGCCAGCAGCAAAGAGGAGGACAGGGGAAGCAATCAGCCCCAGCATTTT,CASSKEEDRGSNQPQHF
-,TRBV5-5,-,TRBJ2-1,TGTGCCAGCAGCTTGCGGCCTAGCCGGGAGAATGAGCAGTTCTTC,CASSLRPSRENEQFF
-,TRBV29-1,TRBD1,TRBJ2-1,TGCAGCGTTGGGACAGGGGAGTTCTTC,CSVGTGEFF
-,TRBV6-5,-,TRBJ1-5,TGTGCCAGCAGCCAAGATAAAGCGGCTGGGCGGCCCCAGCATTTT,CASSQDKAAGRPQHF
-,TRBV7-2,TRBD1,TRBJ2-2,TGTGCCAGCAGCTTAGAGCAGGGGGCTTGGCCTATGAACACCGGGGAGCTGTTTTTT,CASSLEQGAWPMNTGELFF
-,TRBV6-6,-,TRBJ1-2,TGTGCCAGCAGCTCACTCCGGGTCCCCTATGGCTACACCTTC,CASSSLRVPYGYTF
-,TRBV10-2,TRBD2,TRBJ2-5,TGCGCCAGCAGTGAGTCCGGGACTAGCCGCGGTGGGGAGACCCAGTACTTC,CASSESGTSRGGETQYF
-,TRBV30,TRBD1,TRBJ2-5,TGTGCCTGGAGTGTACGGTGGAGGCCAGGGGGAGCCGAGACCCAGTACTTC,CAWSVRWRPGGAETQYF
-,TRBV5-3,-,TRBJ2-1,TGTGCCAGATACCATCAGCGTTCCTACAATGAGCAGTTCTTC,CARYHQRSYNEQFF
-,TRBV9,-,TRBJ2-5,TGTGCCAGCAGCGTAGATGAGGTAGCGCCCCAAGAGACCCAGTACTTC,CASSVDEVAPQETQYF
-,TRBV2,TRBD2,TRBJ2-5,TGTGCCACCCCCCGGGAGGCTGAAGAGACCCAGTACTTC,CATPREAEETQYF